The sequence of this T cell receptor beta chain was determined in a study of regulatory T cells in long-lasting Graves disease (dated by TCRdb to about 2021). In the study overall: Antithyroid drugs had been taken for less than 3 months by newly diagnosed Graves' disease patients. Persistent Graves' disease patients were compared with newly diagnosed Graves' disease patients by peripheral blood TCR sequencing and RNA sequencing. The study was conducted in China and was registered as a clinical trial. A total of 33 samples underwent TCR sequencing, from about 13 patients with persistent Graves' disease and 20 or so patients with newly diagnosed Graves' disease. Broader findings and caveats from the paper: The authors acknowledged the small sample size as a limitation that may reduce accuracy. Compared with newly diagnosed patients, persistent Graves' disease patients had lower TCR Shannon entropy and fewer highly expanded clones, which suggests clonal expansion. Sequencing and analysis were limited to the TCR beta chain. A larger number of public clonotypes was shared among persistent patients (2,741) than among newly diagnosed patients (around 870). Persistent disease showed preferential use of TRBV28, TRBJ1-2 and TRBJ2-5, whereas newly diagnosed disease favored TRBV20-1 and TRBJ2-1. Because the primary lesion, thyroid tissue, could not be accessed, the study looked at peripheral blood alone.

Library preparation was by multiplex PCR. Sequencer: Illumina HiSeq 4000. iRepertoire HTBI primers and Arm-PCR amplification of CDR3 regions were used to construct TCR beta libraries. Before sequencing, the PCR products went through gel purification. Under the source paper's analysis protocol: A total of some 60 TRBV and some 15 TRBJ segments were identified across samples and were used for gene usage analysis of CDR3 amino acid clonotypes. COPE and FqMerger were used to merge filtered high-quality paired reads into contigs. BLAST was used to align contigs to IMGT TRBV, TRBD and TRBJ reference genes, and CDR3 was defined according to IMGT. Highly expanded clones were defined as clonotypes with a frequency above 0.1%. Repertoire diversity was measured by Shannon entropy, and V-J evenness by the Gini coefficient. Clonotypes shared by more than one individual were considered public. TCRdb reanalyzed the raw reads on its own, using fastp at Q25 for trimming and MiXCR for clone calling, and kept in-frame beta chains. Each entry is one CDR3 protein sequence, shown with its most common DNA and genes. It is TCRdb's table, rather than the study itself, that gives the V and J calls and clone size. The sample records 550,000 or so distinct CDR3 sequences, 12% of which are singletons. The ten largest clonotypes hold roughly 8.2% of the sample.

According to the germline V gene, CDR1 reads SNHLY and CDR2 reads FYNNEI. At the junction V is shortened by 7 bases and J by 9 bases; bases outside the gene matches: 6. The CDR3 covers 13 residues, taking in both the cysteine and the phenylalanine. CDR3 DNA is the only sequence kept; it has 39 bases, read in frame from the first base. The count of this clonotype is one. Its cognate antigen has yet to be identified. The input lacks base qualities; no much larger clone sits a single base away. A single read constitutes weak evidence. According to the study, the label for this sample's time point signals: newly diagnosed GD, antithyroid drugs for less than 3 months. For both TCR sequencing and RNA sequencing, RNA was extracted from PBMCs in TRIzol. The diagnosis of Graves' disease followed American Thyroid Association guidelines. Patients were recruited from an endocrinology department in Xi'an, China. Each patient gave 7 to 9.5 milliliters of peripheral blood, collected in an EDTA anticoagulant tube. PBMCs were isolated by Ficoll Paque Plus density gradient separation without further T cell sorting. RNA quality was checked with an Agilent 2100 Bioanalyzer and agarose gel, and concentration with a NanoDrop 2000.

These data were also reused for a study on T cells in Graves' hyperthyroidism and ophthalmopathy. That second report states: A patient counted as having stable Graves' hyperthyroidism if no progression to ophthalmopathy occurred over 18 months of follow-up. Hyperthyroidism patients were newly diagnosed, with disease duration under 2 months, and aged 18 to 65 years. Exclusion was applied to patients with uncontrolled infections, other autoimmune diseases, pregnancy or lactation. Diagnoses were established on the basis of clinical symptoms, serum thyroxine and TRAb, thyroid ultrasound, and orbital computed tomography. A first-round RT-PCR of the TCR CDR3 used the HTBI primer set with the Qiagen OneStep RT-PCR kit. Most expanded thyroid clonotypes (frequency above 0.001) were also detected in blood, suggesting blood repertoires may reflect thyroid immune responses. A 13 V-J signature model separated ophthalmopathy from stable hyperthyroidism, with approximately 87% sensitivity and roughly 81% specificity in cross-validation and 80%/75% in testing. In validation, the model predicted progression to ophthalmopathy a median of about 5.9 months before onset, with approximately 68% sensitivity and more than 72% specificity. To identify distinguishing TCR V-J signatures, a discovery cohort of 100 patients was used, comprising fewer than 45 with Graves' ophthalmopathy and about 59 with stable Graves' hyperthyroidism. Whether ophthalmopathy could be predicted prospectively was tested in an independent validation cohort made up of 18 to 20 hyperthyroidism patients plus 17 patients who later progressed to ophthalmopathy. The 75 to 100 discovery patients were randomly split 7:3 into training and test sets. In addition, the study compared T-cell repertoires in thyroid tissue and in blood from five to seven Graves' hyperthyroidism patients. Once sampling was done, hyperthyroidism patients were given methimazole at a starting dose of 30 mg daily, whereas ophthalmopathy patients were given high-dose intravenous methylprednisolone. The libraries were constructed in a second round of multiplex PCR and then size-selected and purified. Paired-end sequencing of the libraries was performed with 100 bp reads on an Illumina HiSeq2000. SOAPnuke was used to process the raw data, removing reads that contained adapters or uncalled bases, had a mean Phred below 15, or lacked an exact match to the constant primer or identifier. High-quality paired reads were merged using COPE v1.2.5, and each unique nucleotide sequence was defined as a clonotype. Clonotypes were aligned to IMGT TRBV, TRBD and TRBJ reference segments using MiTCR v1.1. Analysis was restricted to V-J combinations with a frequency above 0.0001, which covered over 98% of repertoires. A TCS score was defined as the ratio of F50 (clonal expansion) to E x V (chaos), with BLOSUM62-based TCRdist applied between CDR3 peptides within each V-J. Welch's t-statistics and random forest reduced 500 to 550 V-J features to 13, which were used in a naive Bayes classifier (R e1071). No statistical method was used to fix the sample size in advance, and group allocation was not hidden from the investigators. According to the paper, TCR Vbeta CDR3 sequencing was carried out on about 140 peripheral blood samples, which came from approximately 41 ophthalmopathy, roughly 75 hyperthyroidism and roughly 17 progressor patients.

This specimen was peripheral blood mononuclear cells (PBMCs), taken at new diagnosis, from a patient treated with antithyroid drugs. The clonotype comes from a woman aged 25 to 39 with Graves disease. Donor details come from another sample of the same person, matched by shared clones. The rearrangement combines TRBV2 with TRBJ2-1, with 10 junctional bases fitting TRBD2. The CDR3 is CASKLAGRAEQFF. The sequence in DNA is TGTGCCAGCAAACTAGCGGGGAGGGCTGAGCAGTTCTTC.